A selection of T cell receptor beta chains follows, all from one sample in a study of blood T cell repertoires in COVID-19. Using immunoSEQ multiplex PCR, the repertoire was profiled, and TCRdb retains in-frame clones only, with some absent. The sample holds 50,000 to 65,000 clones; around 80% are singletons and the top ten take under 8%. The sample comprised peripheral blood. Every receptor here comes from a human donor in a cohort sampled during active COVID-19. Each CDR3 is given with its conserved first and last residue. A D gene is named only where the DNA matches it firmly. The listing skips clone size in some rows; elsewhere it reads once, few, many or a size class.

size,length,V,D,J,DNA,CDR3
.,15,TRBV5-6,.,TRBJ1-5,TGTGCCAGCAGCTTGTCCAGGGTTGGTAATCAGCCCCAGCATTTT,CASSLSRVGNQPQHF
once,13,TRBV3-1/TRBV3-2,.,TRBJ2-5,TGTGCCAGCAGCCGAGAGGAGAGAGAGACCCAGTACTTC,CASSREERETQYF
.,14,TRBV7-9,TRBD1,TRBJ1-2,TGTGCCAGCAGCGCGGGACAGTCTAACTATGGCTACACCTTC,CASSAGQSNYGYTF
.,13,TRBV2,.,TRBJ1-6,TGTGCCAGCAACGCAGGGGTAGGGGTACCCCTCCACTTT,CASNAGVGVPLHF
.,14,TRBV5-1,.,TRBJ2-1,TGCGCCAGCAGCTTGGGACAGGTCTACAATGAGCAGTTCTTC,CASSLGQVYNEQFF
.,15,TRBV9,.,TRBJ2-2,TGTGCCAGCAGCTCCGACAGGCAGTACACCGGGGAGCTGTTTTTT,CASSSDRQYTGELFF
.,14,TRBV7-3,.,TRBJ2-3,TGTGCCAGCAGCTTATCCCATAGCACAGATACGCAGTATTTT,CASSLSHSTDTQYF
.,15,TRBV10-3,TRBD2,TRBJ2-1,TGTGCCATCAGCCAGACTAGCGGACTCTACAATGAGCAGTTCTTC,CAISQTSGLYNEQFF
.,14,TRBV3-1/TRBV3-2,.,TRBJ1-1,TGTGCCAGCAGCCAAGCTGGGGCTGTCGCTGAAGCTTTCTTT,CASSQAGAVAEAFF
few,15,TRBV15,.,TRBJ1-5,TGTGCCACCAGCAGTGAACAGGGAGTCAATCAGCCCCAGCATTTT,CATSSEQGVNQPQHF